The 2 T cell receptor beta chains given below trace back to one sample, sequenced in a study of blood T cell repertoires in COVID-19 (dated by TCRdb to the early 2020s). The library was generated by the immunoSEQ multiplex PCR assay. In TCRdb, the immuneACCESS table is reduced to in-frame sequences with V and J assigned. These tables do not hold every clone; where another copy was compared, an unresolved V gene accounts for under half, and the others remain unexplained. This sample holds approximately 350,000 clones; roughly 84% were observed only once. The ten biggest clones cover 2.5% to 3.5% of the sample. Sequenced: PBMCs or T cells enriched from blood (not recorded which). The receptors stem from a young woman who had recovered from COVID-19.

The V call is TRBV7-9, the J call TRBJ1-3, with TRBD1 as a possible D gene (5 bases). Germline assignment: CDR1 SEHNR and CDR2 FQNEAQ (reference sequence). Trimming left V 6 bases short and J 8 bases short, with 11 bases between. The CDR3 has 12 residues. In nucleotides, the CDR3 is TGTGCCAGCAGTTCTGGAGGGGACACCATATATTTT. As protein: CASSSGGDTIYF.

The J gene is TRBJ2-7, the V gene TRBV7-8; 10 nucleotides line up with TRBD2. Looked up from germline, CDR1 is SGHVS and CDR2 is FQNEAQ. Trimming removed 3 bases from V and 0 bases from J; junction bases left unmatched: 5. The CDR3 extends over 16 amino acids. The CDR3 loop reads CASSFYSGRLSYEQYF. The CDR3 coding sequence is TGTGCCAGCAGCTTCTATAGCGGGAGGCTCTCCTACGAGCAGTACTTC.